These 28 T cell receptor beta chains came from one sample sequenced in a study of shared clonotypes between healthy human individuals. Libraries were prepared by immunoSEQ multiplex PCR; TCRdb keeps only in-frame clonotypes and omits some of them. Altogether about 680,000 clones are present, around two thirds being singletons, with the ten largest covering more than 1.5%. The source material was memory CD4+ T cells sorted from blood. Subset here: CD45RA-negative fraction. These TCRs come from a woman in her 30s in good health.

The V gene is TRBV11-2, the J gene TRBJ2-7; 7 positions agree with TRBD1. CDR1 is SGHAT, CDR2 FQNNGV, per germline. This CDR3 has 15 amino acids. V trimming: 5 bases; J trimming: 3 bases; junction bases outside the gene matches: 10. In DNA, the CDR3 is TGTGCCAGCAGCCAAGTCAGGGGACAGAACTACGAGCAGTACTTC. Its protein product is CASSQVRGQNYEQYF. The whole variable domain, filled in from reference TRBV11-2 and TRBJ2-7, reads EAGVAQSPRYKIIEKRQSVAFWCNPISGHATLYWYQQILGQGPKLLIQFQNNGVVDDSQLPKDRFSAERLKGVDSTLKIQPAKLEDSAVYLCASSQVRGQNYEQYFGPGTRLTVT.

This clone was recorded a few times. A much larger clonotype is one base distant, so this may be a read error. Other DNA sequences in this specimen translate into the identical CDR3. The chain has TRBV4-1 and TRBJ1-5, with D hard to call. Per the germline V gene, CDR1 is MGHRA and CDR2 is YSYEKL. V was clipped by 0 bases and J by 2 bases, with 5 bases between them. The CDR3 sequence is 14 residues long. This CDR3 is CASSQDEGNQPQHF. The CDR3 region has the DNA TGCGCCAGCAGCCAAGACGAAGGCAATCAGCCCCAGCATTTT.

The chain is built from TRBV6-6 and TRBJ1-5; TRBD1 agrees at 7 bases. V lost 6 bases to trimming and J lost 4 bases; unmatched junction nucleotides: 9. Germline CDR1 is MNHNY and CDR2 is SVGAGI (reference sequence). This CDR3 has 15 amino acids. The CDR3 DNA follows: TGTGCCAGCAGAGTTACCCAGGGGGGGAATCAGCCCCAGCATTTT. Its translation is CASRVTQGGNQPQHF.

This clone was detected only once. The V and J genes are TRBV2 and TRBJ2-7; no clear D. The CDR3 consists of 13 residues. Looked up from germline, CDR1 is SNHLY and CDR2 is FYNNEI. V lost 7 bases to trimming and J lost 2 bases, with 12 bases between them. CDR3: CASNGQGPYEQYF. CDR3 coding DNA: TGTGCCAGCAACGGGCAAGGCCCCTACGAGCAGTACTTC. Full variable domain (rest looked up from reference TRBV2 and TRBJ2-7): EPEVTQTPSHQVTQMGQEVILRCVPISNHLYFYWYRQILGQKVEFLVSFYNNEISEKSEIFDDQFSVERPDGSNFTLKIRSTKLEDSAMYFCASNGQGPYEQYFGPGTRLTVT.

The chain uses TRBV15 and TRBJ1-5, with TRBD1 as a possible D gene (6 bases). This CDR3 has 14 amino acids. Germline V gives CDR1 LNHNV, CDR2 YYDKDF (reference sequence). Trimming shortened V by 4 bases and J by 6 bases, and 13 bases separated the two germline ends. The CDR3 loop is CATSNAGAAQPQHF. The CDR3, as DNA: TGTGCCACCAGCAACGCGGGGGCCGCTCAGCCCCAGCATTTT.

The rearrangement joins TRBV29-1 to TRBJ1-1; weak D call: TRBD1 (5 bases). Trimming removed 2 bases at V and 4 bases at J, with 8 bases between. Per germline, CDR1 SQVTM and CDR2 ANQGSEA. CDR3 length equals 12 residues. The CDR3 is CSVEQGGTEAFF. The CDR3 coding sequence is TGCAGCGTTGAACAGGGAGGCACTGAAGCTTTCTTT.

The rearrangement uses TRBV2 and TRBJ2-1; 14 nucleotides agree with TRBD2. This CDR3 region has 16 residues. V was pared by 4 bases and J by 6 bases, with 5 bases of the junction left unmatched. Germline V gives CDR1 SNHLY, CDR2 FYNNEI. CDR3 coding DNA: TGTGCCAGCAGTGCCCCGGGGACTAGCGGGGGCAATGAGCAGTTCTTC. It encodes CASSAPGTSGGNEQFF.

This chain uses TRBV2 with TRBJ2-1; 15 bases line up with TRBD2. The CDR3 consists of 16 residues. V dropped 4 bases and J dropped 5; count of bases not matched to a gene: 3. CDR1 and CDR2 from the germline V gene are SNHLY and FYNNEI. Written as DNA, the CDR3 is TGTGCCAGCAGTGCAGGGACTAGCGGGAGGAACAATGAGCAGTTCTTC. Translating gives CASSAGTSGRNNEQFF.

The rearrangement joins TRBV18 to TRBJ2-6, with D maybe TRBD2 (5 bases). Per the germline V gene, CDR1 is KGHSH and CDR2 is LQKENI. Trimming cost V 6 bases and J 4 bases, with 10 bases left between them. The CDR3 is 14 residues long. The CDR3 DNA follows: TGTGCCAGCTCCCAAGGGAGAGGGGCCAACGTCCTGACTTTC. Its translation: CASSQGRGANVLTF.

This clone showed up just a few times. This chain joins TRBV5-5 and TRBJ1-3; a weak D match, TRBD1 (6 bases). V was pared by 4 bases and J by 7 bases, with 18 bases between. This CDR3 comprises 15 residues. Germline V gives CDR1 SGHKS, CDR2 YYEKEE (reference sequence). CDR3 DNA sequence: TGTGCCAGCAGCGACAGGAGGGGGGCGCGTAACACCATATATTTT. Protein: CASSDRRGARNTIYF.

V and J are TRBV4-1 and TRBJ2-7; the D is unclear. This CDR3 comprises 13 residues. Germline V CDR1 and CDR2: MGHRA, YSYEKL. V was shortened by 5 bases and J by 1 base, with 9 bases between the two germline ends. The CDR3 nucleotides are TGCGCCAGCAGCTGGGCTGGTTCCTACGAGCAGTACTTC. It codes for CASSWAGSYEQYF.

As to this clone: Additional DNA sequences in this sample encode the identical CDR3. V usage is TRBV20-1 and J usage is TRBJ1-5, with no clear D. The length of the CDR3 is 11 residues. V shed 2 bases and J shed 3 bases, with 2 bases lying between them. Germline V gene lookup returns CDR1 DFQATT and CDR2 SNEGSKA (reference sequence). The DNA for the CDR3 is TGCAGTGCTAGAAACAATCAGCCCCAGCATTTT. This sequence encodes CSARNNQPQHF.

The J gene is TRBJ2-7, the V gene TRBV7-6, with 7 bases identical to TRBD2. The CDR3 totals 13 residues. CDR1 and CDR2 from the germline V gene are SGHVS and FNYEAQ. The ends lost 5 bases at V and 8 bases at J; junction bases unmatched: 9. The CDR3 is CASSRGGREKQYF. DNA for the CDR3: TGTGCCAGCAGCCGGGGAGGGCGGGAGAAGCAGTACTTC.

With regard to this clone: A read error may explain this, as a much larger clone is one base away. The gene calls are TRBV5-8 and TRBJ1-6, with 8 nucleotides matching TRBD1. With V trimmed by 0 bases and J by 7 bases, 0 bases remained unmatched. The CDR3 is made up of 14 amino acids. From germline, CDR1 is SGHTS and CDR2 YDEGEE. CDR3 in DNA: TGTGCCAGCAGCTTGGACAGGGGGAATTCACCCCTCCACTTT. Residues: CASSLDRGNSPLHF.

The genes are TRBV28 and TRBJ2-7, with 7 positions matching TRBD1. CDR1 is MDHEN, CDR2 SYDVKM, per germline. The J segment lost 9 bases and the V segment lost 5 bases, leaving 7 bases of the junction unmatched. CDR3 length: 12 amino acids. CDR3 loop: CASSITTGAQYF. In DNA form, the CDR3 reads TGTGCCAGCAGTATTACAACAGGGGCGCAGTACTTC.

On this clone itself: This same CDR3 is encoded by further DNA sequences in the sample. V usage is TRBV5-1 and J usage is TRBJ1-3; unclear D gene. The CDR3 extends over 14 amino acids. V lost 3 bases and J lost 1, with 8 bases in between. Germline V gives CDR1 SGHRS, CDR2 YFSETQ. The CDR3 nucleotides read TGCGCCAGCAGCTCGGACCTTTCTGGAAACACCATATATTTT. Protein product: CASSSDLSGNTIYF.

The chain recombines TRBV6-1 with TRBJ2-1; D assignment may be TRBD1 or TRBD2 (5 bases each). V lost 10 bases and J lost 8, with 15 bases in between. The CDR3 contains 12 residues. CDR1 MNHNS and CDR2 SASEGT come from the germline V gene. CDR3 nucleotide sequence: TGTGCCACCGGGGCTAGAAGTGATGAGCAGTTCTTC. It codes for CATGARSDEQFF.

The gene calls are TRBV5-1 and TRBJ2-1, with TRBD2 matching 7 bases. The length of the CDR3 is 16 residues. Germline CDR1 SGHRS, CDR2 YFSETQ. V lost 4 bases and J lost 3; bases outside the gene matches: 10. CDR3 sequence: CASSPRAGEDYNEQFF. The CDR3 bases are TGCGCCAGCAGCCCCCGGGCGGGGGAGGACTACAATGAGCAGTTCTTC.

The chain recombines TRBV19 with TRBJ1-1; 7 positions agree with TRBD1. The CDR3 totals 13 residues. The germline CDR1 and CDR2 sequences are LNHDA and SQIVND (reference sequence). V dropped 7 bases and J dropped 6; count of bases not matched to a gene: 8. The CDR3 spells CASIQQGIPEAFF. CDR3 DNA: TGTGCCAGTATACAACAGGGGATCCCTGAAGCTTTCTTT.

The chain couples TRBV6-6 to TRBJ1-1; D uncertain. Trimming pared 6 bases from V and 5 bases from J, leaving 16 bases between. The CDR3 extends over 14 amino acids. The germline CDR1 and CDR2 sequences are MNHNY and SVGAGI (reference sequence). DNA of the CDR3: TGTGCCAGCAGCCTTCAAATATTCACAACTGAAGCTTTCTTT. Protein sequence: CASSLQIFTTEAFF.

This clone came up once. This CDR3 is also generated by other DNA sequences in the sample. The chain links TRBV5-1 to TRBJ1-1; the D is unclear. Per the germline V gene, CDR1 is SGHRS and CDR2 is YFSETQ. V lost 2 bases and J lost 0, with 5 bases in between. The CDR3 spans 13 residues. CDR3 protein: CASSFGLNTEAFF. CDR3 sequence (DNA): TGCGCCAGCAGCTTTGGGCTGAACACTGAAGCTTTCTTT.

The chain couples TRBV6-4 to TRBJ2-2, with D possibly matching TRBD2 (5 bases). Germline-derived CDR1 and CDR2 are MRHNA and SNTAGT. The V end lost 6 bases, the J end lost 5 bases, and 13 bases lay between the germline ends. This CDR3 is 14 amino acids long. The DNA of the CDR3 is TGTGCCAGCAGCCCGGAGCGCGGGACCGGGGAGCTGTTTTTT. Amino acid sequence: CASSPERGTGELFF.

V is TRBV5-1 and J is TRBJ2-4; tentative D call: TRBD1 (6 bases). In germline, CDR1 is SGHRS, CDR2 YFSETQ. V gave up 4 bases and J gave up 8 bases, with 22 bases separating them. This CDR3 is built from 16 residues. The CDR3 nucleotides are TGCGCCAGCAGCCGCGCGACAAGGGGGTATGCGGACATTCAGTACTTC. It is translated as CASSRATRGYADIQYF.

V and J are TRBV15 and TRBJ2-5; 7 bases fit TRBD2. The J call may be incorrect, as the DNA end agrees better with TRBJ2-7. This CDR3 contains 12 residues. Germline assignment: CDR1 LNHNV and CDR2 YYDKDF (reference sequence). The CDR3 nucleotides read TGTGCCACGATTACTAGCGCTAACGAGCAGTACTTC. Protein sequence: CATITSANEQYF.

The chain carries TRBV28 and TRBJ2-4, with 7 bases fitting TRBD2. Germline V gene data show CDR1 as MDHEN and CDR2 as SYDVKM. Trimming removed 2 bases from V and 0 bases from J; junction bases left unmatched: 7. The CDR3 has 17 residues. The CDR3 DNA is TGTGCCAGCAGTTTAAGGTCTGGGGGGGTAGCCAAAAACATTCAGTACTTC. This gives the protein CASSLRSGGVAKNIQYF.

V gene TRBV5-1 combines with J gene TRBJ2-3; 11 bases line up with TRBD2. There are 14 residues in the CDR3. CDR1 is SGHRS, CDR2 YFSETQ, per germline. V gave up 6 bases and J gave up 3 bases; unmatched junction bases: 3. The CDR3 region has the DNA TGCGCCAGCACCCGACTAGCGGGAACAGATACGCAGTATTTT. Translated: CASTRLAGTDTQYF.

The J gene is TRBJ2-6, the V gene TRBV29-1, with D possibly TRBD1 on 5 matching bases. Germline V gene sequence: CDR1 SQVTM, CDR2 ANQGSEA. The CDR3 consists of 15 residues. The V gene lost 4 bases and the J gene lost 2 bases, with 12 bases spanning the gap. This CDR3 reads CSVGEQDTGANVLTF. The CDR3 region has the DNA TGCAGCGTTGGGGAACAGGACACTGGGGCCAACGTCCTGACTTTC.

V usage is TRBV21-1 and J usage is TRBJ2-7; the table's D call TRBD1 went unverified against the DNA. TRBV21-1 is a recognized pseudogene. The CDR3 has 11 residues. For the CDR3, the DNA is TGTGCCAGCAGGCCCAGTTACGAGCAGTACTTC. Its translation: CASRPSYEQYF.